This entry lists 26 T cell receptor beta chains sequenced from one sample in a study of HIV-infected patients and healthy controls. In TCRdb, the 5' RACE reads were re-called with MiXCR into one record per CDR3 protein. The sample consists of around 18,000 distinct CDR3 sequences, around 17% of them appearing once. Specimen: CD8+ T cells from blood. Receptor source: a human donor in good health.

This clonotype was seen repeatedly, ten times or more. This chain uses TRBV5-1 with TRBJ2-3; 9 nucleotides align to TRBD2. CDR1 is SGHRS, CDR2 YFSETQ, per germline. V lost 7 bases, J lost 3 bases, and 9 bases stayed unmatched. The CDR3 extends over 15 amino acids. CDR3 in amino acids: CASSTGTSSTDTQYF. The CDR3 DNA follows: TGCGCCAGCTCCACCGGGACTAGCAGTACAGATACGCAGTATTTT.

This clonotype was counted ten times or more. The chain uses TRBV20-1 and TRBJ1-6, with D maybe TRBD1 (6 bases). CDR1 DFQATT and CDR2 SNEGSKA come from the germline V gene (reference sequence). The germline V and J ends were trimmed by 3 bases and 10 bases, with 16 bases remaining between them. The CDR3 length is 14 residues. CDR3 region: CSASTRQVRSPLHF. CDR3 nucleotide sequence: TGCAGTGCTAGTACTCGACAGGTTAGGTCACCCCTCCACTTT.

This clonotype was observed at least ten times. This chain links TRBV10-3 with TRBJ2-7; 7 positions match TRBD1. With 4 bases clipped from V and 5 bases from J, the junction kept 8 bases outside the gene matches. This CDR3 has 14 amino acids. Germline V gives CDR1 ENHRY, CDR2 SYGVKD. The CDR3 sequence is CAISGDRVEHEQYF. The CDR3 nucleotides are TGTGCCATCAGTGGCGACAGGGTAGAACACGAGCAGTACTTC.

This clonotype has ten or more counts. The chain employs TRBV28 and TRBJ1-1, with D uncertain. Germline CDR1 MDHEN, CDR2 SYDVKM. The CDR3 totals 11 residues. Trimming took 8 bases from V and 0 from J, leaving 4 bases between them. CDR3 in DNA: TGTGCCAGCGGCCTGAACACTGAAGCTTTCTTT. It specifies CASGLNTEAFF.

The sample holds a few counts of this clonotype. The chain carries TRBV24-1 and TRBJ2-1; tentative D call: TRBD2 (6 bases). CDR1 and CDR2 (germline): KGHDR, SFDVKD. V dropped 3 bases and J dropped 7 bases, with 21 bases sitting between them. This CDR3 region has 17 residues. The CDR3 sequence: CATSDREGYFSGNEQFF. The CDR3 nucleotides are TGTGCCACCAGTGATCGTGAGGGTTACTTTAGCGGTAATGAGCAGTTCTTC.

This chain uses TRBV25-1 with TRBJ1-2, with D uncertain. V was cut by 6 bases and J by 9 bases, with 2 bases left in between. This CDR3 has 8 residues. Germline V gene data show CDR1 as MGHDK and CDR2 as SYGVNS. The CDR3 loop reads CASRSYTF. CDR3 coding DNA: TGTGCCAGCAGGAGCTACACCTTC.

This clonotype was picked up many times. This chain connects TRBV14 to TRBJ2-3; TRBD1 might be the D (6 bases). The V end lost 0 bases, the J end lost 6 bases, and 19 bases lay between the germline ends. In germline, CDR1 is SGHDN, CDR2 FVKESK. The CDR3 runs 17 residues. The CDR3 reads CASSQDGGVGADDTQYF. In DNA, the CDR3 is TGTGCCAGCAGCCAAGATGGGGGAGTGGGGGCGGATGATACGCAGTATTTT.

This clonotype occurred many times. The rearrangement joins TRBV20-1 to TRBJ2-7; the D is unclear. Germline assignment: CDR1 DFQATT and CDR2 SNEGSKA (reference sequence). This CDR3 has 12 residues. With 3 bases removed from V and 3 bases from J, the gap between germline ends came to 9 bases. The CDR3 protein is CSARGQFYEQYF. The CDR3 DNA follows: TGCAGTGCTAGGGGTCAGTTCTACGAGCAGTACTTC.

At least ten counts were recorded for this clonotype. The J gene is TRBJ2-1, the V gene TRBV11-3, with D possibly being TRBD1 (5 bases). V was shortened by 5 bases and J by 4 bases, with 12 bases between the two germline ends. This CDR3 contains 14 residues. Looked up from germline, CDR1 is SGHNT and CDR2 is YENEEA. Here the CDR3 reads CASSPGSFYNEQFF. CDR3 DNA: TGTGCCAGCAGCCCAGGGTCTTTTTACAATGAGCAGTTCTTC.

The chain combines TRBV20-1 with TRBJ2-1, with D maybe TRBD2 (5 bases). This CDR3 is built from 14 residues. Germline V lookup: CDR1 DFQATT, CDR2 SNEGSKA (reference sequence). V shed 3 bases and J shed 4 bases, with 13 bases lying between them. CDR3 sequence reads: CSASGFSGYNEQFF. In nucleotides, the CDR3 is TGCAGTGCTAGCGGATTCTCGGGATACAATGAGCAGTTCTTC.

This clonotype was detected many times. The chain couples TRBV5-5 to TRBJ2-5; perhaps TRBD2 as D (6 bases). CDR1 is SGHKS and CDR2 is YYEKEE in the germline V gene (reference sequence). Trimming took off 2 bases at V and 4 bases at J, with 15 bases between the two ends. The CDR3 has 15 residues. CDR3 in amino acids: CASSFAEGEGETQYF. The CDR3 DNA reads TGTGCCAGCAGCTTCGCGGAGGGAGAGGGAGAGACCCAGTACTTC.

The V call is TRBV18, the J call TRBJ2-5; possibly TRBD1 for D (5 bases). Per the germline V gene, CDR1 is KGHSH and CDR2 is LQKENI. The CDR3 runs 13 residues. Trimming removed 2 bases from V and 1 base from J, with 5 bases in between. CDR3 sequence: CASSPDSQETQYF. In DNA form, the CDR3 reads TGTGCCAGCTCACCAGACAGCCAAGAGACCCAGTACTTC.

This clonotype was found many times. This sequence joins TRBV19 and TRBJ2-7; tentative D call: TRBD2 (5 bases). The CDR3 is 14 amino acids. Germline values: CDR1 LNHDA, CDR2 SQIVND (reference sequence). Trimming pared 6 bases from V and 0 bases from J, leaving 12 bases between. This chain's CDR3 is CASSHHGDSYEQYF. The CDR3 nucleotides are TGTGCCAGTAGCCACCACGGGGACTCCTACGAGCAGTACTTC. Full variable domain (remainder filled in from reference TRBV19 and TRBJ2-7): DGGITQSPKYLFRKEGQNVTLSCEQNLNHDAMYWYRQDPGQGLRLIYYSQIVNDFQKGDIAEGYSVSREKKESFPLTVTSAQKNPTAFYLCASSHHGDSYEQYFGPGTRLTVT.

This clonotype is medium-sized within its sample. This rearrangement joins TRBV9 to TRBJ1-5; no definite D call. This CDR3 comprises 12 residues. Germline-derived CDR1 and CDR2 are SGDLS and YYNGEE. The V end lost 7 bases, the J end lost 5 bases, and 10 bases lay between the germline ends. The CDR3 spells CASGLNDQPQHF. The CDR3 DNA reads TGTGCCAGCGGGTTGAACGATCAGCCCCAGCATTTT.

This chain uses TRBV20-1 with TRBJ2-5; no firm D call. The CDR3 has 13 residues. Germline values: CDR1 DFQATT, CDR2 SNEGSKA (reference sequence). Trimming left V 5 bases short and J 0 bases short, with 10 bases between. The CDR3 DNA reads TGCAGTGCTCCCCCAGGCTACCAAGAGACCCAGTACTTC. It yields the protein CSAPPGYQETQYF.

This clonotype appeared a few times. The chain is built from TRBV27 and TRBJ1-1; D might be TRBD1 (6 bases). The CDR3 is 17 amino acids. Germline V gene lookup returns CDR1 MNHEY and CDR2 SMNVEV (reference sequence). Trimming removed 3 bases from V and 8 bases from J, with 25 bases in between. CDR3 sequence: CASSFLHGLVGTGEAFF. CDR3 nucleotide sequence: TGTGCCAGCAGTTTTCTTCACGGATTGGTTGGAACAGGGGAAGCTTTCTTT.

In its sample, this clonotype was seen many times. This chain uses TRBV2 with TRBJ2-1; no definite D call. The germline gives CDR1 SNHLY, CDR2 FYNNEI. V was clipped by 11 bases and J by 0 bases, with 11 bases between them. The CDR3 has 13 residues. The CDR3 protein is CAGAKSSYNEQFF. CDR3 bases: TGTGCCGGCGCTAAGAGCTCCTACAATGAGCAGTTCTTC.

This clonotype has ten or more counts. This chain links TRBV29-1 with TRBJ2-1, with unresolved D. The CDR3 runs to 14 residues. Germline CDR1 reads SQVTM; CDR2 reads ANQGSEA. Trimming pared 3 bases from V and 4 bases from J, leaving 13 bases between. The CDR3 nucleotides read TGCAGCGTTGACCCGTCGGGTACGTACAATGAGCAGTTCTTC. This gives the protein CSVDPSGTYNEQFF.

As regards this clonotype: Since a much larger clone is just one base distant, this may be a read error. The chain employs TRBV3-1 and TRBJ2-7; the D gene could be TRBD1 or TRBD2 (5 bases each). CDR3 size: 15 residues. Germline lookup yields CDR1 LGHDT and CDR2 YNNKEL (reference sequence). The CDR3 here is CAGSPQPGGEYEQYF. The CDR3 DNA reads TGTGCCGGCAGCCCGCAGCCTGGGGGAGAGTACGAGCAGTACTTC.

This clonotype was observed a single time. The chain has TRBV11-1 and TRBJ1-1; no reliable D call. The CDR3 loop spans 13 amino acids. Germline loops: CDR1 SGHAT, CDR2 FQDESV (reference sequence). Trimming shortened V by 7 bases and J by 0 bases, and 9 bases separated the two germline ends. CDR3 nucleotides: TGTGCCAGCACCCCCTGGGTGAACACTGAAGCTTTCTTT. This encodes CASTPWVNTEAFF. The full variable domain, completed using reference TRBV11-1 and TRBJ1-1, is EAEVAQSPRYKITEKSQAVAFWCDPISGHATLYWYRQILGQGPELLVQFQDESVVDDSQLPKDRFSAERLKGVDSTLKIQPAELGDSAMYLCASTPWVNTEAFFGQGTRLTVV.

This clonotype was seen repeatedly, ten times or more. The gene calls are TRBV7-3 and TRBJ2-7; D is possibly TRBD2 (7 bases). Trimming stripped 2 bases from V and 7 bases from J, with 12 bases between. CDR1 and CDR2 (germline): SGHTA, FQGTGA. The CDR3 covers 13 residues. This CDR3 is CASSLDEGGEQYF. Written as DNA, the CDR3 is TGTGCCAGCAGCTTAGACGAGGGGGGGGAGCAGTACTTC.

The chain combines TRBV11-2 with TRBJ2-3; 8 nucleotides agree with TRBD1. Germline trimming cut 5 bases from V and 3 bases from J; bases unmatched to any gene: 4. This CDR3 has 14 amino acids. The V gene's germline CDR1 is SGHAT and CDR2 FQNNGV. CDR3 region: CASSLTGATDTQYF. CDR3 DNA: TGTGCCAGCAGCCTGACAGGGGCAACAGATACGCAGTATTTT.

The CDR3 is CASSLIAGEQFF. In DNA form, the CDR3 reads TGTGCCAGCAGCCTTATAGCGGGTGAGCAGTTCTTC. The chain combines TRBV25-1 with TRBJ2-1, with 7 positions matching TRBD2. CDR3 length: 12 residues. The junction had 5 bases not matched to a gene; V was cut back by 6 bases and J by 9 bases. Germline V gene data show CDR1 as MGHDK and CDR2 as SYGVNS. The full variable domain, completed using reference TRBV25-1 and TRBJ2-1, is EADIYQTPRYLVIGTGKKITLECSQTMGHDKMYWYQQDPGMELHLIHYSYGVNSTEKGDLSSESTVSRIRTEHFPLTLESARPSHTSQYLCASSLIAGEQFFGPGTRLTVL.

This clonotype was observed many times. V is TRBV20-1 and J is TRBJ1-4; D is unresolved. Germline V gene sequence: CDR1 DFQATT, CDR2 SNEGSKA (reference sequence). Trimming pared 4 bases from V and 0 bases from J, leaving 18 bases between. CDR3 size: 17 residues. CDR3: CSATDRDGSATNEKLFF. CDR3 DNA: TGCAGTGCTACAGACCGAGACGGGTCTGCAACTAATGAAAAACTGTTTTTT.

The sample holds many counts of this clonotype. The chain couples TRBV28 to TRBJ1-6; D gene unclear. In germline, CDR1 is MDHEN, CDR2 SYDVKM. The V end lost 5 bases, the J end lost 4 bases, and 18 bases lay between the germline ends. This CDR3 has 17 residues. The CDR3 DNA sequence: TGTGCCAGCAGTCAACCCACCCAGGCAGAATATAATTCACCCCTCCACTTT. It yields the protein CASSQPTQAEYNSPLHF.

This clonotype was observed at least ten times. V and J are TRBV20-1 and TRBJ2-3; 12 positions match TRBD2. This CDR3 spans 16 amino acids. Germline lookup yields CDR1 DFQATT and CDR2 SNEGSKA (reference sequence). V lost 3 bases to trimming and J lost 5 bases; unmatched junction nucleotides: 9. For the CDR3, the DNA is TGCAGTGCTAGCCCCCCCCTAGCGGGGGGGAGAGATACGCAGTATTTT. It encodes CSASPPLAGGRDTQYF.